This record looks at one T cell receptor beta chain sequence and its context. This record belongs to a study of blood T cell repertoires in COVID-19. About the study: Some COVID-19 samples were acute and others convalescent; all came from the United States, Italy and Spain. Sample material is recorded as cDNA or gDNA derived from T cells, B-cell-depleted T cells, or PBMCs.

In the original analysis: The assay estimated nucleated cells by amplifying reference gene primers. The data were produced by immunoSEQ multiplex PCR, yet TCRdb's version contains in-frame clones alone and is incomplete. V and J calls and clone size are given by that table; D and trimming were obtained from the DNA. This table holds approximately 80,000 clones, 60% to 80% found once. V shed 3 bases, J shed 2 bases, and the junction held 2 bases outside the gene matches. Germline values: CDR1 SGHRS, CDR2 YFSETQ. This CDR3 has 16 residues. V is TRBV5-1 and J is TRBJ2-5; 15 bases fit TRBD2. Input material: peripheral blood. The sequence was obtained from a human donor in a cohort sampled during active COVID-19. CDR3 amino acids: CASSSGLAGGQETQYF. The CDR3 nucleotides read TGCGCCAGCAGCTCGGGACTAGCGGGGGGTCAAGAGACCCAGTACTTC.